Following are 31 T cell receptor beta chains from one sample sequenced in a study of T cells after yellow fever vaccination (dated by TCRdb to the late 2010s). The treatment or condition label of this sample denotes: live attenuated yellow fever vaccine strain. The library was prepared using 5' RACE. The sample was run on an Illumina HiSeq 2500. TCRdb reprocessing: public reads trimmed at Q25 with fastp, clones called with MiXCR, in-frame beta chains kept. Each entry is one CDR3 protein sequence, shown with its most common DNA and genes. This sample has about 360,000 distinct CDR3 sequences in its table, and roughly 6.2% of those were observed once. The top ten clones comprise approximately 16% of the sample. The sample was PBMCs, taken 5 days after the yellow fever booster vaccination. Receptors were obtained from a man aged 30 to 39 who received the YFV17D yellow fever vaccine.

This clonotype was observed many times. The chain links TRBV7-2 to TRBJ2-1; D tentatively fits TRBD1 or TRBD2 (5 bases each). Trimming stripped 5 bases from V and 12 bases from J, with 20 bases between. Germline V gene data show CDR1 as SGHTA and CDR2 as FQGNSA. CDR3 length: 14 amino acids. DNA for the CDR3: TGTGCCAGCAGCCAGGGAGCCGGGAATATGGGGCAGTTCTTC. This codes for CASSQGAGNMGQFF.

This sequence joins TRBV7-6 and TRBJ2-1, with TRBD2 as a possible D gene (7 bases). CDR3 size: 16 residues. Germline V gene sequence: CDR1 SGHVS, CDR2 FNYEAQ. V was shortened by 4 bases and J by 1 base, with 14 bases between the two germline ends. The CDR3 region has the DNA TGTGCCAGCAGCTCGGGGGGACACATTTCCTACAATGAGCAGTTCTTC. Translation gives CASSSGGHISYNEQFF.

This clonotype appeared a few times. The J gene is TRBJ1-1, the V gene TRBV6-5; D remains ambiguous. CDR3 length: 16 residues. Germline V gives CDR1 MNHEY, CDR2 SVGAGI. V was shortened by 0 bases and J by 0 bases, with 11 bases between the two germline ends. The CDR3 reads CASSYSALAVNTEAFF. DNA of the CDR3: TGTGCCAGCAGTTACTCGGCTTTGGCGGTGAACACTGAAGCTTTCTTT.

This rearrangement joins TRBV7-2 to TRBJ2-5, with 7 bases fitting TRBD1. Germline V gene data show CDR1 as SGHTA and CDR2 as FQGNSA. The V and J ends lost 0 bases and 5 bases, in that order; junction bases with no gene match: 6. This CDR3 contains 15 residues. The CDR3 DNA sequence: TGTGCCAGCAGCTTAGCCAGTACAGGGGAGGAGACCCAGTACTTC. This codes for CASSLASTGEETQYF.

The CDR3 bases are TGTGCCAGCAGTCCCCCGGGACAGGATAAGTACTTC. This codes for CASSPPGQDKYF. The chain recombines TRBV27 with TRBJ2-5, with TRBD1 matching over 8 bases. This CDR3 contains 12 residues. J gave up 12 bases and V 5 bases, and 8 bases lay outside the gene matches. Germline V gene data show CDR1 as MNHEY and CDR2 as SMNVEV (reference sequence).

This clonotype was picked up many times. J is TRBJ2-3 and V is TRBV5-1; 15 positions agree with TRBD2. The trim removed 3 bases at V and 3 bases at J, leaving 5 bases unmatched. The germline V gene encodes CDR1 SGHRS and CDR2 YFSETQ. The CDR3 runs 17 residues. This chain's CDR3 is CASSSGTSGRLTDTQYF. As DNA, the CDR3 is TGCGCCAGCAGCTCCGGGACTAGCGGGAGGTTGACAGATACGCAGTATTTT. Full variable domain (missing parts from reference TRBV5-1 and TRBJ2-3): KAGVTQTPRYLIKTRGQQVTLSCSPISGHRSVSWYQQTPGQGLQFLFEYFSETQRNKGNFPGRFSGRQFSNSRSEMNVSTLELGDSALYLCASSSGTSGRLTDTQYFGPGTRLTVL.

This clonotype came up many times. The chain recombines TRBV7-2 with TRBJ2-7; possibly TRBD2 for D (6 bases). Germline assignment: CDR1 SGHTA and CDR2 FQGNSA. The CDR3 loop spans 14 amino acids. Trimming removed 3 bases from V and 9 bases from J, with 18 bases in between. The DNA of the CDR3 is TGTGCCAGCAGCTTTAGGGACTCCCCTATGGCGCAGTACTTC. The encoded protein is CASSFRDSPMAQYF.

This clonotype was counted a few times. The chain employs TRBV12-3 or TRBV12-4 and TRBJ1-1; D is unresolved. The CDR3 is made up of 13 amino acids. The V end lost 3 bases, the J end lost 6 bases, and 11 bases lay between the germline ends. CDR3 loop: CASSLFGKSEAFF. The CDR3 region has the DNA TGTGCCAGCAGTTTGTTCGGAAAGTCTGAAGCTTTCTTT.

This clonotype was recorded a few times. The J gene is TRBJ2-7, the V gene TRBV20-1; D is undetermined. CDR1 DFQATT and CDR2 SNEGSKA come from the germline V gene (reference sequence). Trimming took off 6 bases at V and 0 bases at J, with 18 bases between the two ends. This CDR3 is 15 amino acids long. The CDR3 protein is CSALRPRSSSYEQYF. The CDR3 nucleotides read TGCAGTGCCCTCCGTCCCAGGTCGAGCTCCTACGAGCAGTACTTC.

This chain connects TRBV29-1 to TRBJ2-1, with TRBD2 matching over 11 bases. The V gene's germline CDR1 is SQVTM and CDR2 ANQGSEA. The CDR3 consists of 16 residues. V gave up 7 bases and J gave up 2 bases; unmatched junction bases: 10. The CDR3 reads CSGNPLTSGAYNEQFF. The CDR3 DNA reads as TGCAGCGGTAACCCTCTGACTAGCGGGGCCTACAATGAGCAGTTCTTC.

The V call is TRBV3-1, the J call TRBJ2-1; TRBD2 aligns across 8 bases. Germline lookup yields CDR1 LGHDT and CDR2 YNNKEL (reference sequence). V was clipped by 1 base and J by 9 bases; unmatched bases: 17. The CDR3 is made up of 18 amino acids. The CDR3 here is CASSQVGAGVSQFSEQFF. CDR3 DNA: TGTGCCAGCAGCCAAGTGGGAGCGGGAGTTTCTCAATTCAGTGAGCAGTTCTTC.

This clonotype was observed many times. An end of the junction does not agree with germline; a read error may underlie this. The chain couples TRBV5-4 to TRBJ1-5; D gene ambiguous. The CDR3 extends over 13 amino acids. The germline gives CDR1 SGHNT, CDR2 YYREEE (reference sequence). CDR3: CASSLERNQPQHF. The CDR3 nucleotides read TGCGCCAGCAGCTTGGAGCGGAATCAGCCCCAGCATTTT.

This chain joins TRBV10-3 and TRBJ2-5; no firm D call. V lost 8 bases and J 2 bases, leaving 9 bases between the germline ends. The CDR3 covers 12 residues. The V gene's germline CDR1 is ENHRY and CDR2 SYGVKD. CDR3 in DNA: TGTGCCATCGGAAAGGTACAAGAGACCCAGTACTTC. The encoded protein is CAIGKVQETQYF.

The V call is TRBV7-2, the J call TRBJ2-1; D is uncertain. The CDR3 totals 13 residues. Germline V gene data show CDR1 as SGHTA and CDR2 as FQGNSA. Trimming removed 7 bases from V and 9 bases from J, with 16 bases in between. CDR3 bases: TGTGCCAGCAAGGTCTGGGCAGGTACTGAGCAGTTCTTC. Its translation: CASKVWAGTEQFF.

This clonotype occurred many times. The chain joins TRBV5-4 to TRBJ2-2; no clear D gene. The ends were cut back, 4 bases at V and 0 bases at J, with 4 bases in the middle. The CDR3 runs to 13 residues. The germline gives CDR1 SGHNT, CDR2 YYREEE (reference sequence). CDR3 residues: CASSAANTGELFF. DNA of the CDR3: TGTGCCAGCAGCGCCGCGAACACCGGGGAGCTGTTTTTT.

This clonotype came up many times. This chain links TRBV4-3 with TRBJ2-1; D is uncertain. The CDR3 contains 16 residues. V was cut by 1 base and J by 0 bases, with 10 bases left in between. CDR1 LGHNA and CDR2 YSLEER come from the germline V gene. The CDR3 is CASSQGRFNSYNEQFF. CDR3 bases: TGCGCCAGCAGCCAAGGAAGATTTAACTCCTACAATGAGCAGTTCTTC.

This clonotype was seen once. CDR3 in amino acids: CASSESTTGRAIDTQYF. The CDR3 nucleotides are TGCGCCAGCAGTGAGTCTACGACAGGGAGGGCGATAGATACGCAGTATTTT. The J gene is TRBJ2-3, the V gene TRBV10-1; D may match TRBD1 or TRBD2 (7 bases each). CDR1 WNHNN and CDR2 SYGVQD come from the germline V gene (reference sequence). The CDR3 is 17 amino acids. The ends were cut back, 0 bases at V and 5 bases at J, with 18 bases in the middle.

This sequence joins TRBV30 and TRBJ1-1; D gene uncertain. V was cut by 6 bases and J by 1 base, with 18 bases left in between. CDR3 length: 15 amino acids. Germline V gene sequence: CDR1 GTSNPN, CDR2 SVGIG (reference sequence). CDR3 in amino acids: CACKGDTGGNTEAFF. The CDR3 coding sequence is TGTGCCTGCAAAGGAGACACCGGAGGGAACACTGAAGCTTTCTTT.

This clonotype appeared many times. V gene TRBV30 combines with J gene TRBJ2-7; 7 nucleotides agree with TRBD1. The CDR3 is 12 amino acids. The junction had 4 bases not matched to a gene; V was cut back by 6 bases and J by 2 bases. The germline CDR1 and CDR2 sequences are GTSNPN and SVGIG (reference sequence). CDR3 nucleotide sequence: TGTGCCTGTACCGGGACAGCCTACGAGCAGTACTTC. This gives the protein CACTGTAYEQYF.

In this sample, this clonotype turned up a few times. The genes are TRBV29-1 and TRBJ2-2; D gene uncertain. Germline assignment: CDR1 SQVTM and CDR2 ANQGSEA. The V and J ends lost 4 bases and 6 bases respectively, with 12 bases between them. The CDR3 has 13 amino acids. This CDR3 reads CSVGLSWAGELFF. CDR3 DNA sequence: TGCAGCGTTGGGTTGTCGTGGGCCGGGGAGCTGTTTTTT.

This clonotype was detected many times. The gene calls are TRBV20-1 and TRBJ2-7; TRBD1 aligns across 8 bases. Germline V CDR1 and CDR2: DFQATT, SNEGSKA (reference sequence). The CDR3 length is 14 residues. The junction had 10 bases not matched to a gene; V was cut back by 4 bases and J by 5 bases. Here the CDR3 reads CSATTGGVQNEQYF. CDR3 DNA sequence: TGCAGTGCTACCACAGGGGGAGTACAGAACGAGCAGTACTTC.

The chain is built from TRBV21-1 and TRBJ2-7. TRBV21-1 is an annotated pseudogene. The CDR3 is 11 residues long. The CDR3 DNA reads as TGTGCCAGCACATATCCCTACGAGCAGTACTTC. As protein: CASTYPYEQYF.

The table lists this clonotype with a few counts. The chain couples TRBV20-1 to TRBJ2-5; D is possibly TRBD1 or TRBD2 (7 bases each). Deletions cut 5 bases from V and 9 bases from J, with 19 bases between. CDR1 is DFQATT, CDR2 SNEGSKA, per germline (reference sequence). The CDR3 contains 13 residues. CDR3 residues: CSADPRGAGAQYF. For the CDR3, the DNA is TGCAGTGCTGACCCCAGGGGGGCGGGGGCCCAGTACTTC.

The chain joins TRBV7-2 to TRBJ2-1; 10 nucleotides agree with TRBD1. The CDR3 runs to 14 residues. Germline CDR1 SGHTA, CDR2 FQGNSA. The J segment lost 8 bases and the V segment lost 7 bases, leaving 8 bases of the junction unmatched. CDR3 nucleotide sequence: TGTGCCAGCACGTCCCGGGACAGGGGTGATGAGCAGTTCTTC. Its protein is CASTSRDRGDEQFF.

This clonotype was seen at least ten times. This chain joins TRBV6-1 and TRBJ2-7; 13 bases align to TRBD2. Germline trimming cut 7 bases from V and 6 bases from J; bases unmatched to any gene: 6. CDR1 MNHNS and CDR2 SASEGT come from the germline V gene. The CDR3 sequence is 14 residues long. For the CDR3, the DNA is TGTGCCAGCATTGGACTAGCGGGAGTCTCCGAGCAGTACTTC. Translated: CASIGLAGVSEQYF.

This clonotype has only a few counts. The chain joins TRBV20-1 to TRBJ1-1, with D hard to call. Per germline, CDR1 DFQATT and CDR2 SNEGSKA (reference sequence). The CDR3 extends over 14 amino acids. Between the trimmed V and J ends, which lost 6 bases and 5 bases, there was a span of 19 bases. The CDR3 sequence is CSATLGGLGTEAFF. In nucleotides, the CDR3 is TGCAGTGCAACATTGGGAGGACTAGGTACTGAAGCTTTCTTT.

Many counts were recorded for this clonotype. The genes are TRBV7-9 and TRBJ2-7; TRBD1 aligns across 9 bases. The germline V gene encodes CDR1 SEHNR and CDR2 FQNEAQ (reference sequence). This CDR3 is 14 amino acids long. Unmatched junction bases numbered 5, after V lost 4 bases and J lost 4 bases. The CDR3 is CASSSQGAEYEQYF. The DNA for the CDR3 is TGTGCCAGCAGCTCACAGGGGGCTGAATACGAGCAGTACTTC.

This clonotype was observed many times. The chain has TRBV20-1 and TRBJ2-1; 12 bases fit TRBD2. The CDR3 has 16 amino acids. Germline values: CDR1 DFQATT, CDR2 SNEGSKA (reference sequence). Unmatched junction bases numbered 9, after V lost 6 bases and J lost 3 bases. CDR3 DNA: TGCAGTGCCCATAGTCTAGCGGGAGGGAACTACAATGAGCAGTTCTTC. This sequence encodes CSAHSLAGGNYNEQFF.

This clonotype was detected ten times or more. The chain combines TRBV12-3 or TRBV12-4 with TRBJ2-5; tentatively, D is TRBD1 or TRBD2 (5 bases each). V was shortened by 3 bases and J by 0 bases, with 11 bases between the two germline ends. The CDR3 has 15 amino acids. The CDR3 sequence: CASSFWDGYQETQYF. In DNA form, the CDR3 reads TGTGCCAGCAGTTTTTGGGACGGGTACCAAGAGACCCAGTACTTC.

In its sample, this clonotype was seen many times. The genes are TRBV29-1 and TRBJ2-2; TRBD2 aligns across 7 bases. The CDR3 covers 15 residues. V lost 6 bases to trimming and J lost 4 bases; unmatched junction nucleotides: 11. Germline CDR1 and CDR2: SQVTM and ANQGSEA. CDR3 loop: CSVRRGGSGTGELFF. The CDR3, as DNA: TGCAGCGTCCGCCGGGGCGGGAGTGGCACCGGGGAGCTGTTTTTT.

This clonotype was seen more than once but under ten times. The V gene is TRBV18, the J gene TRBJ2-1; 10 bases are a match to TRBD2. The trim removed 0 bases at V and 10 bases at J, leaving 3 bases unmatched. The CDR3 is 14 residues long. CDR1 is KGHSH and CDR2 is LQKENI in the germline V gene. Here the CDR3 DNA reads TGTGCCAGCTCACCACCGGGACTAGCGATCGAGCAGTTCTTC. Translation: CASSPPGLAIEQFF. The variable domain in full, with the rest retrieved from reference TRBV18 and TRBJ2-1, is NAGVMQNPRHLVRRRGQEARLRCSPMKGHSHVYWYRQLPEEGLKFMVYLQKENIIDESGMPKERFSAEFPKEGPSILRIQQVVRGDSAAYFCASSPPGLAIEQFFGPGTRLTVL.